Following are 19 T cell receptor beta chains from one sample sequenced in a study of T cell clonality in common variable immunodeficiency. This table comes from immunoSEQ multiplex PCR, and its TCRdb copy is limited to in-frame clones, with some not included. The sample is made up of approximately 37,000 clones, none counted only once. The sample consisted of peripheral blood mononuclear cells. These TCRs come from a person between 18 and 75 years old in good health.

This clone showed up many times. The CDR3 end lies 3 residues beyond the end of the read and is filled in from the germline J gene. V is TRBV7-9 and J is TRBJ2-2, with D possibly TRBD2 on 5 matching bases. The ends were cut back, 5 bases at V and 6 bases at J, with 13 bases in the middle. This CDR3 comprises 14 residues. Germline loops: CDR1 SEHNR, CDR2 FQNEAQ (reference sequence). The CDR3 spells CASSPTTGAGELFF. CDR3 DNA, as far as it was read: TGTGCCAGCAGCCCGACTACCGGGGCCGGGGAG. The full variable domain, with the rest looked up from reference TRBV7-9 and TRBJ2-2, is DTGVSQNPRHKITKRGQNVTFRCDPISEHNRLYWYRQTLGQGPEFLTYFQNEAQLEKSRLLSDRFSAERPKGSFSTLEIQRTEQGDSAMYLCASSPTTGAGELFFGEGSRLTVL.

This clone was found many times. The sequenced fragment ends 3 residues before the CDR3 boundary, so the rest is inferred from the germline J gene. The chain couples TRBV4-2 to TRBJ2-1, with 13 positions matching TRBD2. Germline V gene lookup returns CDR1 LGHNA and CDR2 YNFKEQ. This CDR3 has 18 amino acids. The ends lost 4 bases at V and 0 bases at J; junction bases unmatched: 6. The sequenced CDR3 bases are TGTGCCAGCAGCCTGACTAGCGGGAGGTTTAGCTCCTACAATGAG. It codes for CASSLTSGRFSSYNE. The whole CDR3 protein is CASSLTSGRFSSYNEQFF.

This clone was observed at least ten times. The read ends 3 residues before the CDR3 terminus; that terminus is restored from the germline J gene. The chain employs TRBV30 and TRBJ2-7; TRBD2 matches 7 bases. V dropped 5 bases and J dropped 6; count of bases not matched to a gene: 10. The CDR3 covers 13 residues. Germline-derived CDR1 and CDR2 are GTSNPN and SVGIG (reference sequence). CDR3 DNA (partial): TGTGCCTGGGGTGGGACTATCCGATCCGAG. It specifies CAWGGTIRSE. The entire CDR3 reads CAWGGTIRSEQYF.

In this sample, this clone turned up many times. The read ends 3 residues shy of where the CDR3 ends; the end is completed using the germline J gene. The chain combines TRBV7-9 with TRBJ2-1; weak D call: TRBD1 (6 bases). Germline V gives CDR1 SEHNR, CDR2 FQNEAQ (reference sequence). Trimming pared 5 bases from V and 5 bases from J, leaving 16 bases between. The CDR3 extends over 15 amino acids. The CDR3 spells CASSPGHMEHNEQFF. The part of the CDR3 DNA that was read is TGTGCCAGCAGCCCGGGACACATGGAACACAATGAG.

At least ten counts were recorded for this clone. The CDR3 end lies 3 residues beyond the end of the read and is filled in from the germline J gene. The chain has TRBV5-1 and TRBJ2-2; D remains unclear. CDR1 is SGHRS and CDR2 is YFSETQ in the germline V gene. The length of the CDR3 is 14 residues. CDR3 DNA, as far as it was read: TGCGCCAGCAGCATGAGTAGATTTGCTGAAAAG. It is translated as CASSMSRFAEK. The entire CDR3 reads CASSMSRFAEKLFF.

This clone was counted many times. CDR3: CSVGDSPEAFF. The CDR3 bases that were read are TGCAGCGTTGGGGACAGCCCTGAA. The chain has TRBV29-1 and TRBJ1-1; 7 bases match TRBD1. The CDR3 end falls 3 residues outside the read, so it is completed with the germline J gene. The CDR3 covers 11 residues. V was pared by 4 bases and J by 6 bases, with 2 bases of the junction left unmatched. Per the germline V gene, CDR1 is SQVTM and CDR2 is ANQGSEA.

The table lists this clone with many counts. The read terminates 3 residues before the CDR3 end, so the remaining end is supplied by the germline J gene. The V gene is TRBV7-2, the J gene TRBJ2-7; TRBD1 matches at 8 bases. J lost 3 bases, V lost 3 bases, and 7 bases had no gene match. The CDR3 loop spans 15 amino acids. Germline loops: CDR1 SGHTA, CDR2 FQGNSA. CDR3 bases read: TGTGCCAGCAGCTTTAATACCGGACAGGGCTACGAG. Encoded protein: CASSFNTGQGYE. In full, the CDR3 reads CASSFNTGQGYEQYF.

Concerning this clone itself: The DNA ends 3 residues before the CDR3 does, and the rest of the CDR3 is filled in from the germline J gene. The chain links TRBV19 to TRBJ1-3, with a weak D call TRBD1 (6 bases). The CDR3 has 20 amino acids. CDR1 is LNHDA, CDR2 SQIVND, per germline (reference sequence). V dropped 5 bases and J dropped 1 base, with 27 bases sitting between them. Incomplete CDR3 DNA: TGTGCCAGTAGTCTACGCGTTCAGGGGAAGGGGCTCGGATCTGGAAACACC. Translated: CASSLRVQGKGLGSGNT. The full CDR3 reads CASSLRVQGKGLGSGNTIYF.

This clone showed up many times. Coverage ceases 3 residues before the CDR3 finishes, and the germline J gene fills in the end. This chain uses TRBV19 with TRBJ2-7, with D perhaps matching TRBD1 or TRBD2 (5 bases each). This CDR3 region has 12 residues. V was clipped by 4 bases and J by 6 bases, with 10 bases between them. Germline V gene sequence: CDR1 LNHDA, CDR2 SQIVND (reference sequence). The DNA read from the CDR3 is TGTGCCAGTAGTACTCCGAGGGGCGAG. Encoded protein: CASSTPRGE. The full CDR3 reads CASSTPRGEQYF.

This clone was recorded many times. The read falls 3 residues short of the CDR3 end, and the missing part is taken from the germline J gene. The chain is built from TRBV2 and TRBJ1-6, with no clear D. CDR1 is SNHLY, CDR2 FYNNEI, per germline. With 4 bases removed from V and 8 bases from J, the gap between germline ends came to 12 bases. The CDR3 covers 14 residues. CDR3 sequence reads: CASSAARNYSPLHF. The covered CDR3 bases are TGTGCCAGCAGTGCGGCGCGGAATTATTCACCC.

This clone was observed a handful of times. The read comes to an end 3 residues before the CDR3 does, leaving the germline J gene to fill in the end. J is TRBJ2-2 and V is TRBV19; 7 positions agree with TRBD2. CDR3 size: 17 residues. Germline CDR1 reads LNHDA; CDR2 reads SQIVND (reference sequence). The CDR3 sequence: CASSITPGGAGDEKLFF. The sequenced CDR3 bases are TGTGCCAGTAGTATTACCCCGGGTGGGGCGGGGGATGAAAAG.

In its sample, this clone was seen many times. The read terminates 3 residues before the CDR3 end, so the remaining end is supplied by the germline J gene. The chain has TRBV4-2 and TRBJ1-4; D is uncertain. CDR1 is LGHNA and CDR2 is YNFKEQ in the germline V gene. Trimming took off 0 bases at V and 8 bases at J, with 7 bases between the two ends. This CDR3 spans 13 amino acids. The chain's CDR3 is CASSQDLAEKLFF. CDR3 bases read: TGTGCCAGCAGCCAAGATCTAGCGGAAAAA.

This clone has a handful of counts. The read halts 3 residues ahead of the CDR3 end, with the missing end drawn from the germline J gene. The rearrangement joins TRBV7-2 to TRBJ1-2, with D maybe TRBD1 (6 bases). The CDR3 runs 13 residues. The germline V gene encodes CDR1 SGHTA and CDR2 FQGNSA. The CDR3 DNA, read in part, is TGTGCCAGCAGCTTAGACAGGGTCTACGAC. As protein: CASSLDRVYD. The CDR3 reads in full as CASSLDRVYDYTF.

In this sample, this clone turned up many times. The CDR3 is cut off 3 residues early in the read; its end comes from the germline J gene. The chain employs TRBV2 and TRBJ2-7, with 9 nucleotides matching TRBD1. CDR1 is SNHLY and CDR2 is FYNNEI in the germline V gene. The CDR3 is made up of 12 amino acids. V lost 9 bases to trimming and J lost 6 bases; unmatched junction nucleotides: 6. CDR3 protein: CARGQGMGEQYF. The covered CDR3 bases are TGTGCCAGAGGACAGGGGATGGGCGAG.

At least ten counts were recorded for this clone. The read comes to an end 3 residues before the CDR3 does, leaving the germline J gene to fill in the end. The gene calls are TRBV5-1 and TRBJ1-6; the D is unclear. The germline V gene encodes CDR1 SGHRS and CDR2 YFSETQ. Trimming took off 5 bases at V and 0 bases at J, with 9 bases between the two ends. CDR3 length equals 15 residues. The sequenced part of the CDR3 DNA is TGCGCCAGCAGTAAATCTAGCTCCTATAATTCACCC. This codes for CASSKSSSYNSP. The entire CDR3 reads CASSKSSSYNSPLHF.

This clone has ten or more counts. Partial CDR3 DNA: TGTGCCAGCAGTGAAGGGCAGTACGAG. Translation: CASSEGQYE. The complete CDR3 protein is CASSEGQYEQYF. V usage is TRBV6-1 and J usage is TRBJ2-7; D gene ambiguous. The CDR3 end is not reached by the read, which stops 3 residues before it; the germline J gene fills it in. Germline CDR1 MNHNS, CDR2 SASEGT. V gave up 1 base and J gave up 4 bases, with 5 bases separating them. The CDR3 is 12 residues long.

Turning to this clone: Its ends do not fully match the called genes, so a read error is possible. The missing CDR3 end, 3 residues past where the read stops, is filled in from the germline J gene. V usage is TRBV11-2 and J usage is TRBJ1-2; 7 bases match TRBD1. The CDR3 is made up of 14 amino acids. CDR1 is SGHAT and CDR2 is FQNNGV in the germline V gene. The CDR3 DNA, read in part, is TGTGCCAGCGGCTTAGATGAGGGGGCGGGAGGC. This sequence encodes CASGLDEGAGG. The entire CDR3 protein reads CASGLDEGAGGYTF.

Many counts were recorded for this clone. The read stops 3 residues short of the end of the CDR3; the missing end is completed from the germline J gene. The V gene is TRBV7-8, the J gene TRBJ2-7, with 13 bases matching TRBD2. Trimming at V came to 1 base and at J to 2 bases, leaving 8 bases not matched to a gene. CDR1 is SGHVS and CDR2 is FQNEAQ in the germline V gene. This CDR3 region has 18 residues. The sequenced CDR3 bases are TGTGCCAGCAGCTTAGGGACTAGCGGGAGTGGCGGTACCTACGAG. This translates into CASSLGTSGSGGTYE. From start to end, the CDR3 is CASSLGTSGSGGTYEQYF.

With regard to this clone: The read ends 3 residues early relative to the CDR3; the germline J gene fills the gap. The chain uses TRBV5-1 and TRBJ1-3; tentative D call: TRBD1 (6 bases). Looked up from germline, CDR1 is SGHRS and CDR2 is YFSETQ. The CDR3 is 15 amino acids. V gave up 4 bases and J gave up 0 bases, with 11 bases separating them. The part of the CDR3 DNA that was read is TGCGCCAGCAGCGAAACAGGGAACTCTGGAAACACC. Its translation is CASSETGNSGNT. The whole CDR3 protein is CASSETGNSGNTIYF.